These 9 T cell receptor beta chains were all obtained from the same sample, sequenced in a study of blood T cell repertoires in COVID-19. The assay was immunoSEQ multiplex PCR, and TCRdb's table has in-frame clones only and misses some. The sample shows fewer than 80,000 clones, 90% of them seen only once. Material: peripheral blood. These receptors were obtained from a human donor in a cohort sampled during active COVID-19.

The V and J genes are TRBV5-5 and TRBJ2-5; D may be TRBD1 (6 bases). Germline values: CDR1 SGHKS, CDR2 YYEKEE (reference sequence). CDR3 length: 15 residues. V lost 0 bases and J lost 5, with 14 bases in between. Written as DNA, the CDR3 is TGTGCCAGCAGCTTGGATGGGGGCATTTTCGAGACCCAGTACTTC. Translated: CASSLDGGIFETQYF.

The chain has TRBV6-5 and TRBJ2-7; D uncertain. V lost 5 bases to trimming and J lost 6 bases, with 8 bases between them. Per the germline V gene, CDR1 is MNHEY and CDR2 is SVGAGI. CDR3 length: 11 residues. The CDR3 DNA reads as TGTGCCAGCAGTACAGTGGGCGAGCAGTACTTC. Its protein is CASSTVGEQYF.

The chain has TRBV6-2 or TRBV6-3 and TRBJ1-1; D not certain. Germline CDR1 reads MNHEY; CDR2 reads SVGEGT. The CDR3 consists of 13 residues. V shed 2 bases and J shed 2 bases, with 6 bases lying between them. The CDR3 coding sequence is TGTGCCAGCAGTTACGGGCCTAACACTGAAGCTTTCTTT. Residues: CASSYGPNTEAFF.

The chain recombines TRBV4-3 with TRBJ2-1; 10 bases match TRBD2. There are 17 residues in the CDR3. From germline, CDR1 is LGHNA and CDR2 YSLEER. V shed 0 bases, J shed 6 bases, and the junction held 8 bases outside the gene matches. The CDR3 nucleotides read TGCGCCAGCAGCCAAGATGGCCCTAGCGGGGGCCCCAATGAGCAGTTCTTC. Encoded protein: CASSQDGPSGGPNEQFF.

The V call is TRBV12-3 or TRBV12-4, the J call TRBJ1-5; D is uncertain. The CDR3 spans 13 residues. V was shortened by 2 bases and J by 0 bases, with 2 bases between the two germline ends. CDR3 amino acids: CASSLHSNQPQHF. CDR3 coding DNA: TGTGCCAGCAGTTTACATAGCAATCAGCCCCAGCATTTT.

CDR3 sequence: CASSQERGLETQYF. The CDR3 nucleotides are TGTGCCAGCAGCCAAGAACGCGGGTTGGAGACCCAGTACTTC. The chain combines TRBV14 with TRBJ2-5; D might be TRBD2 (5 bases). Deletions cut 0 bases from V and 5 bases from J, with 10 bases between. Per germline, CDR1 SGHDN and CDR2 FVKESK. CDR3 size: 14 residues. Looking up the rest from reference TRBV14 and TRBJ2-5 gives the full variable domain: EAGVTQFPSHSVIEKGQTVTLRCDPISGHDNLYWYRRVMGKEIKFLLHFVKESKQDESGMPNNRFLAERTGGTYSTLKVQPAELEDSGVYFCASSQERGLETQYFGPGTRLLVL.

V gene TRBV7-2 combines with J gene TRBJ2-5; D not resolved. CDR3 size: 14 residues. The V gene lost 0 bases and the J gene lost 3 bases, with 8 bases spanning the gap. Germline values: CDR1 SGHTA, CDR2 FQGNSA. This CDR3 reads CASSLAATEETQYF. In nucleotides, the CDR3 is TGTGCCAGCAGCTTAGCTGCCACAGAAGAGACCCAGTACTTC.

This CDR3 reads CASSLERGLTYEQYF. The CDR3, as DNA: TGTGCCAGCAGTTTAGAGCGGGGGTTAACCTACGAGCAGTACTTC. The chain links TRBV27 to TRBJ2-7; TRBD2 matches at 8 bases. The germline V gene encodes CDR1 MNHEY and CDR2 SMNVEV (reference sequence). The ends lost 2 bases at V and 2 bases at J; junction bases unmatched: 5. CDR3 length equals 15 residues.

A single count supports this clone. The chain uses TRBV4-3 and TRBJ2-7; 7 nucleotides align to TRBD2. The CDR3 spans 13 residues. Trimming took 2 bases from V and 7 from J; bases not matched to a gene: 5. Germline-derived CDR1 and CDR2 are LGHNA and YSLEER. The DNA of the CDR3 is TGCGCCAGCAGCCAACCTTGGGGGGGGGAGCAGTACTTC. It is translated as CASSQPWGGEQYF.